This T cell receptor beta chain was retrieved from a study of early T cells in non-severe SARS-CoV-2 infection. Whole-study context: Investigators sequenced bulk RNA drawn from unsorted whole blood, and chains remained unpaired.

Unique molecular identifiers were affixed to single, distinct cDNA molecules. TCRdb passed the 5' RACE reads through MiXCR, listing each CDR3 protein once. The sample lists around 20,000 distinct CDR3 sequences, roughly 4% seen once, with about 1.6% in the top ten. Germline loops: CDR1 SGHRS, CDR2 YFSETQ. V lost 3 bases to trimming and J lost 0 bases, with 10 bases between them. The CDR3 runs to 15 residues. Material: whole blood. This receptor was identified in an adult who was a healthcare worker with PCR-confirmed SARS-CoV-2 infection or an uninfected control (not recorded which). The rearrangement uses TRBV5-1 and TRBJ1-3, with D possibly being TRBD1 (6 bases). CDR3 amino acids: CASSSTGRSGNTIYF. For the CDR3, the DNA is TGCGCCAGCAGCTCGACAGGACGCTCTGGAAACACCATATATTTT. Variable domain in full (rest from reference TRBV5-1 and TRBJ1-3): KAGVTQTPRYLIKTRGQQVTLSCSPISGHRSVSWYQQTPGQGLQFLFEYFSETQRNKGNFPGRFSGRQFSNSRSEMNVSTLELGDSALYLCASSSTGRSGNTIYFGEGSWLTVV.